The 9 T cell receptor beta chains listed next were all sequenced from one sample in a study of CD8 T cells in ankylosing spondylitis. TCRdb analysed the 5' RACE reads with MiXCR anew, one entry per CDR3 protein. The table lists 250,000 or so distinct CDR3 sequences, 20% to 30% of them singletons, with around 0.58% in the top ten. What was sequenced was blood, either unsorted or a sorted T cell fraction (not recorded which). The source of these receptors is a male donor with ankylosing spondylitis or in good health (not recorded which).

This clonotype has a handful of counts. The chain employs TRBV25-1 and TRBJ2-7; D is uncertain. The germline V gene encodes CDR1 MGHDK and CDR2 SYGVNS. V lost 3 bases, J lost 5 bases, and 23 bases lay in between. The CDR3 runs to 17 residues. In DNA, the CDR3 is TGTGCCAGCAGTGACTCAGTCCCGGGTCCCAAGGTCCACGAGCAGTACTTC. It yields the protein CASSDSVPGPKVHEQYF.

This clonotype occurred many times. The gene calls are TRBV2 and TRBJ2-3; D not resolved. The V end lost 1 base, the J end lost 6 bases, and 8 bases lay between the germline ends. The germline CDR1 and CDR2 sequences are SNHLY and FYNNEI. The CDR3 length is 13 residues. CDR3 coding DNA: TGTGCCAGCAGTGAAGGAGCCCCGGATACGCAGTATTTT. It translates to CASSEGAPDTQYF.

As regards this clonotype: A read error is possible here, since a much larger clone lies one base away. V is TRBV5-1 and J is TRBJ2-1; D ambiguous. Between the trimmed V and J ends, which lost 2 bases and 1 base, there was a span of 7 bases. Germline V gene data show CDR1 as SGHRS and CDR2 as YFSETQ. The CDR3 runs 14 residues. DNA of the CDR3: TGCGCCAGCAGCTTTGTCGGGTCCTACAATGAGCAGTTCTTC. Protein product: CASSFVGSYNEQFF.

This clonotype has only a few counts. The J gene is TRBJ1-1, the V gene TRBV6-1; 8 nucleotides line up with TRBD1. Germline values: CDR1 MNHNS, CDR2 SASEGT. The J segment lost 1 base and the V segment lost 7 bases, leaving 5 bases of the junction unmatched. CDR3 length equals 14 residues. In DNA, the CDR3 is TGTGCCAGCATAGCAGGGGGCGCGAACACTGAAGCTTTCTTT. Translated: CASIAGGANTEAFF.

There are a few counts of this clonotype. The chain joins TRBV10-3 to TRBJ1-2, with D possibly being TRBD1 (6 bases). Trimming stripped 5 bases from V and 6 bases from J, with 7 bases between. The CDR3 is made up of 11 amino acids. The V gene's germline CDR1 is ENHRY and CDR2 SYGVKD. This CDR3 is CAISPGDGYTF. DNA of the CDR3: TGTGCCATCAGTCCAGGGGATGGCTACACCTTC.

This clonotype was recorded at least ten times. J is TRBJ2-7 and V is TRBV12-3 or TRBV12-4; D remains ambiguous. CDR3 length: 13 amino acids. V was shortened by 2 bases and J by 1 base, with 6 bases between the two germline ends. In nucleotides, the CDR3 is TGTGCCAGCAGTTTATCCACTTCCTACGAGCAGTACTTC. Protein: CASSLSTSYEQYF.

This clonotype occurred many times. The V gene is TRBV3-1, the J gene TRBJ2-3; possibly TRBD1 for D (5 bases). Germline loops: CDR1 LGHDT, CDR2 YNNKEL (reference sequence). The CDR3 length is 15 residues. Trimming shortened V by 0 bases and J by 6 bases, and 13 bases separated the two germline ends. CDR3 loop: CASSQDFGAPDTQYF. The CDR3 bases are TGTGCCAGCAGCCAAGATTTTGGGGCCCCCGATACGCAGTATTTT.

This clonotype has just a few counts. V gene TRBV4-1 combines with J gene TRBJ2-5; maybe TRBD2 (7 bases). Germline assignment: CDR1 MGHRA and CDR2 YSYEKL. This CDR3 is 15 amino acids long. The V and J ends lost 3 bases and 5 bases respectively, with 16 bases between them. The CDR3 sequence is CASSQSRGGPETQYF. CDR3 nucleotide sequence: TGCGCCAGCAGCCAGTCAAGGGGGGGCCCGGAGACCCAGTACTTC.

This chain links TRBV18 with TRBJ1-1; D remains unclear. The V end lost 0 bases, the J end lost 7 bases, and 12 bases lay between the germline ends. CDR1 and CDR2 from the germline V gene are KGHSH and LQKENI. The CDR3 extends over 14 amino acids. CDR3 residues: CASSPPEGRNEAFF. CDR3 sequence (DNA): TGTGCCAGCTCACCACCGGAAGGGAGGAATGAAGCTTTCTTT.